This TCR beta chain is from a study of OX40 agonist ivuxolimab in advanced cancers. Study-level background: Ivuxolimab, which is an agonistic anti-OX40 (CD134) antibody, was administered to the patients. Partial responses were achieved by three patients, one with hepatocellular carcinoma and two with cutaneous melanoma.

TCRdb's table, derived via immunoSEQ multiplex PCR, lists solely in-frame clones and lacks some. The data show fewer than 55,000 clones, with around 80% seen just once and under 30% held by the top ten. Germline CDR1 reads SSHAT; CDR2 reads FNYEAQ (reference sequence). This CDR3 is built from 13 residues. Regarding the study as a whole: Specificity for antigen went undetermined in the expanded peripheral T cells.

The timepoints at which blood was sampled were baseline, cycle 4 day 1, and cycle 7 day 1. For this clone: Its antigen is undetermined. At one boundary the junction diverges from the germline segment, which might be a read error.

The chain carries TRBV7-7 and TRBJ2-1; 9 positions match TRBD2. The TCR comes from an adult with an advanced solid tumor such as melanoma, head and neck, liver or kidney cancer. The input for sequencing was CD4+ or CD8+ T cells sorted from blood, taken in a trial of the OX40 agonist ivuxolimab. In nucleotides, the CDR3 is TGTGCCAGCAGCATAGCGGGAGATAATGAGCAGTTCTTC. This encodes CASSIAGDNEQFF.